This TCR beta chain was identified in a study of blood T cell repertoires in COVID-19. V lost 4 bases and J lost 4, with 13 bases in between. This CDR3 is built from 15 residues. Germline V CDR1 and CDR2: LGHDT, YNNKEL (reference sequence). Clones were read by immunoSEQ multiplex PCR, and TCRdb kept only the in-frame ones, dropping some. The table records about 210,000 clones, approximately 75% of them present only once. This sequence originates from a man in his forties who had recovered from COVID-19. The source material was PBMCs or T cells enriched from blood (not recorded which). The chain joins TRBV3-1 (or the pseudogene TRBV3-2) to TRBJ2-2, with D perhaps matching TRBD2 (6 bases). The CDR3, as DNA: TGTGCCAGCAGCCGCCGGGACGGGGGCACCGGGGAGCTGTTTTTT. It specifies CASSRRDGGTGELFF.